This TCR beta chain was retrieved from a study of regulatory T cells in long-lasting Graves disease. Findings and caveats of the study: Repertoires from persistent disease leaned toward TRBV28, TRBJ1-2 and TRBJ2-5.

Arm-PCR with iRepertoire HTBI primers amplified the CDR3 regions for these TCR beta libraries. Each CDR3 protein is one row after TCRdb ran MiXCR on the multiplex PCR reads. The repertoire holds around 500,000 distinct CDR3 sequences, with roughly a sixth as singletons. Sample time point: newly diagnosed GD, antithyroid drugs for less than 3 months. PBMC-extracted RNA yielded the TCR library. Around 8.2 milliliters of peripheral blood went into EDTA tubes. Per the germline V gene, CDR1 is MNHEY and CDR2 is SVGEGT. The V and J ends lost 4 bases and 4 bases, in that order; junction bases with no gene match: 8. This CDR3 region has 15 residues. This clonotype was seen repeatedly, ten times or more. Its cognate antigen is unknown. Another study also made use of these data, one on T cells in Graves' hyperthyroidism and ophthalmopathy. That paper states: HTBI primers were employed in a first-round RT-PCR of the TCR CDR3. Blood also showed most of the thyroid clonotypes that were expanded above 0.001.

The receptor comes from a woman aged 40 to 65 with Graves disease. Sequenced material: peripheral blood mononuclear cells (PBMCs), taken at new diagnosis, from a patient treated with antithyroid drugs. This chain connects TRBV6-2 or TRBV6-3 to TRBJ2-7; 9 nucleotides align to TRBD1. CDR3 in amino acids: CASSSPGQGLYEQYF. The CDR3 DNA reads as TGTGCCAGCAGTTCGCCGGGACAGGGTCTATACGAGCAGTACTTC.